Included here is one T cell receptor (beta chain) sequence, with context. This entry belongs to a study of STAT5B mutations in CD4+ large granular lymphocyte leukemia. Using immunoSEQ multiplex PCR, the repertoire was profiled, and TCRdb retains in-frame clones only, with some absent. The sample holds 30,000 or so clones; roughly 80% are singletons and the top ten take around 4%. The trim removed 7 bases at V and 2 bases at J, leaving 11 bases unmatched. The CDR3 sequence is 18 residues long. CDR1 is MDHEN, CDR2 SYDVKM, per germline. V and J are TRBV28 and TRBJ2-2, with 12 bases aligning to TRBD1. This clonotype was obtained from a human donor in good health. The material sequenced was CD4+ T cells from blood buffy coats. The CDR3 nucleotides are TGTGCCAGCACCATAGGGGGACAGGGGGCCCGAAACACCGGGGAGCTGTTTTTT. This gives the protein CASTIGGQGARNTGELFF.